The 8 T cell receptor beta chains in this list originate from one sample, sequenced in a study of T cell responses to AZD1222 COVID-19 vaccine. The protocol was immunoSEQ multiplex PCR, while the TCRdb copy is restricted to in-frame clones and leaves out a portion. Of fewer than 100,000 clones listed, roughly nine tenths were seen once; the top ten hold roughly 10%. The input for sequencing was peripheral blood, taken 28 days after the second AZD1222 dose. The receptors were sampled from an adult who received the AZD1222 COVID-19 vaccine.

The sample holds one count of this clone. V is TRBV24-1 and J is TRBJ2-3, with 8 bases aligning to TRBD1. The CDR3 length is 15 residues. V trimming: 3 bases; J trimming: 1 base; junction bases outside the gene matches: 2. Germline V CDR1 and CDR2: KGHDR, SFDVKD. The CDR3 reads CATSDTGGGTDTQYF. Here the CDR3 DNA reads TGTGCCACCAGTGATACAGGGGGTGGCACAGATACGCAGTATTTT.

The V gene is TRBV28, the J gene TRBJ2-2; D is unresolved. The CDR3 is 12 amino acids. Germline assignment: CDR1 MDHEN and CDR2 SYDVKM. Between the trimmed V and J ends, which lost 4 bases and 7 bases, there was a span of 7 bases. The CDR3 loop reads CASSSSLGELFF. The CDR3 bases are TGTGCCAGCAGTTCAAGCCTCGGGGAGCTGTTTTTT.

The chain employs TRBV27 and TRBJ2-5, with TRBD1 matching over 7 bases. The J segment lost 2 bases and the V segment lost 9 bases, leaving 6 bases of the junction unmatched. This CDR3 comprises 13 residues. Germline loops: CDR1 MNHEY, CDR2 SMNVEV (reference sequence). The CDR3 bases are TGTGCCAGTTCCCGGGACAGTCAAGAGACCCAGTACTTC. Translation gives CASSRDSQETQYF.

The chain couples TRBV2 to TRBJ1-1; D not certain. Germline CDR1 and CDR2: SNHLY and FYNNEI. V lost 4 bases to trimming and J lost 5 bases, with 14 bases between them. The CDR3 length is 14 residues. The CDR3 nucleotides read TGTGCCAGCAGTGGAGTCAGTTCGGATACTGAAGCTTTCTTT. Translated: CASSGVSSDTEAFF.

The V and J genes are TRBV19 and TRBJ1-5, with 7 bases lining up with TRBD1. From germline, CDR1 is LNHDA and CDR2 SQIVND (reference sequence). CDR3 size: 19 residues. J lost 6 bases, V lost 1 base, and 18 bases had no gene match. CDR3 sequence (DNA): TGTGCCAGTAGTATAGGCAGGACAGGAGGGATGGGTAAGGCTCAGCCCCAGCATTTT. Translating gives CASSIGRTGGMGKAQPQHF.

J is TRBJ1-4 and V is TRBV5-1; unclear D gene. CDR3 size: 14 residues. V gave up 7 bases and J gave up 6 bases, with 16 bases separating them. Germline V lookup: CDR1 SGHRS, CDR2 YFSETQ. The CDR3 DNA reads as TGCGCCAGCCAACAGTCCCGGAGGGATGAAAAACTGTTTTTT. Translating gives CASQQSRRDEKLFF.

The chain recombines TRBV9 with TRBJ1-3, with D maybe TRBD1 (5 bases). Trimming took off 2 bases at V and 0 bases at J, with 18 bases between the two ends. The germline V gene has CDR1 SGDLS and CDR2 YYNGEE. The CDR3 has 18 residues. As DNA, the CDR3 is TGTGCCAGCAGCGTGCAGGTCAGGGAGGGCTCCTCTGGAAACACCATATATTTT. Amino acids: CASSVQVREGSSGNTIYF.

This chain uses TRBV28 with TRBJ1-2, with unresolved D. Trimming stripped 6 bases from V and 4 bases from J, with 18 bases between. The germline V gene has CDR1 MDHEN and CDR2 SYDVKM. The CDR3 has 15 residues. CDR3 region: CASRPPHGVVYGYTF. The CDR3 DNA follows: TGTGCCAGCAGACCCCCTCACGGGGTAGTCTATGGCTACACCTTC.